This paragraph covers one TCR beta chain sequence. The V segment lost 2 bases and the J segment 5 bases; nucleotides outside the gene matches: 8. Germline CDR1 is SGHNT and CDR2 is YYREEE (reference sequence). The CDR3 has 15 residues. This sample was taken from a study of blood T cell repertoires in COVID-19. Measured with immunoSEQ multiplex PCR; TCRdb has only the in-frame clones, and not every one. The data hold 30,000 to 35,000 clones, with roughly nine tenths observed a single time. This clonotype originated in a man older than 75 with acute or convalescent COVID-19. Sequencing was performed on peripheral blood. V gene TRBV5-4 combines with J gene TRBJ2-7; 9 positions agree with TRBD1. CDR3 bases: TGTGCCAGCAGCTTTGGTGGACAGGGGAGGCACGAGCAGTACTTC. It translates to CASSFGGQGRHEQYF.